Listed below are T cell receptor beta chains from one sample, sequenced in a study of a mutant IDH1 vaccine in newly diagnosed glioma. No cognate antigen is known for these TCRs. Repertoires were generated with immunoSEQ multiplex PCR, while TCRdb's copy carries only in-frame clones and drops some. The repertoire includes about 44,000 clones, 81% of them detected once, and 4.5% to 5.5% sits in the top ten. The sample in question was PBMCs, obtained from a glioma patient whose treatment included an IDH1 peptide vaccine. These receptors all stem from a woman in her thirties or forties with glioma. Some clones in this sample may be carry-over from other donors' samples. Both conserved end residues are part of each CDR3. The D gene is left open where the match is weak.

d_gene | v_gene | CDR3aa
. | TRBV7-2 | CASSPSGMGETQYF
. | TRBV5-4 | CASSFMSEKETQYF
. | TRBV5-6 | CASREGSFPNQPQHF
. | TRBV28 | CASPPDGGRTYEQYF
TRBD2 | TRBV5-1 | CASSATSGRSEQYF
TRBD1 | TRBV2 | CASRIQGGRGTEQYF
. | TRBV18 | CASSPGGRITDTQYF
TRBD1 | TRBV5-4 | CASGQTGDYGYTF
. | TRBV7-2 | CASRSGGETQYF
TRBD2 | TRBV5-1 | CASNPSGTSGTSEQYF
. | TRBV10-2 | CASSEGDIQYF
TRBD1 | TRBV4-1 | CASSPTGEGYGYTF
. | TRBV28 | CASSLSRTDPNQPQHF
TRBD1 | TRBV7-3 | CASSLYPQGSNTEAFF
TRBD1 | TRBV27 | CASSSPGTGYTDTQYF
. | TRBV7-6 | CASSLEQNTEAFF
TRBD1 | TRBV5-1 | CASSLKTGPDTQYF
. | TRBV14 | CASSPNRMGNTIYF
. | TRBV29-1 | CSATTGPSNQPQHF
. | TRBV7-6 | CASTYSDRRELFF
. | TRBV9 | CASSVPKGNEKLFF
. | TRBV6-4 | CASSSGTNNEQFF
TRBD1 | TRBV4-3 | CASSAVGQGGPYEQYF
. | TRBV6-6 | CASSPGTLNTGELFF
. | TRBV29-1 | CSVGQVKAGELFF
. | TRBV27 | CASRRGAITSPSTDTQYF
. | TRBV6-5 | CASNSGPGNTIYF
TRBD1 | TRBV6-6 | CASSSRDRGNEKLFF
. | TRBV2 | CASGPSSYEQYF
. | TRBV4-3 | CASSQDMSYTQPQHF
TRBD2 | TRBV4-2 | CASSQLAGVEETQYF
TRBD1 | TRBV5-5 | CASSFGQGRGEQYF
TRBD1 | TRBV4-1 | CASSQGDRGGAEAFF
. | TRBV27 | CASSLTSYTEAFF
. | TRBV7-9 | CASSLEGIYEQYF
TRBD1 | TRBV9 | CASNEGGATYNEQFF
TRBD2 | TRBV10-3 | CAIRVAGGIITDTQYF
TRBD1 | TRBV7-2 | CASSLVRGRNTGELFF
TRBD1 | TRBV28 | CASNSRGYGNYGYTF
TRBD1 | TRBV5-1 | CASSGQGSNEQFF
TRBD2 | TRBV10-2 | CASSPGQGTSGGLFEQFF
. | TRBV18 | CASSPGGLNQPQHF
TRBD1 | TRBV5-4 | CASSSPGQEETQYF
. | TRBV4-3 | CASSQAFGVNTEAFF
TRBD1 | TRBV27 | CASSPGTAGGYTF
TRBD1 | TRBV27 | CASRGDRGYNQPQHF
. | TRBV7-9 | CASSFHGGQEKLFF
. | TRBV18 | CASSPGWVDEQFF
TRBD1 | TRBV27 | CASTQLGGSDNSPLHF
TRBD1 | TRBV7-8 | CASSPQGAGGTEAFF
. | TRBV4-2 | CASSQDRGALRTFF
. | TRBV5-1 | CASRGGRGVNEQFF
. | TRBV7-2 | CASSLRPTSENIQYF
TRBD1 | TRBV5-4 | CASSLVQGAAGNTIYF